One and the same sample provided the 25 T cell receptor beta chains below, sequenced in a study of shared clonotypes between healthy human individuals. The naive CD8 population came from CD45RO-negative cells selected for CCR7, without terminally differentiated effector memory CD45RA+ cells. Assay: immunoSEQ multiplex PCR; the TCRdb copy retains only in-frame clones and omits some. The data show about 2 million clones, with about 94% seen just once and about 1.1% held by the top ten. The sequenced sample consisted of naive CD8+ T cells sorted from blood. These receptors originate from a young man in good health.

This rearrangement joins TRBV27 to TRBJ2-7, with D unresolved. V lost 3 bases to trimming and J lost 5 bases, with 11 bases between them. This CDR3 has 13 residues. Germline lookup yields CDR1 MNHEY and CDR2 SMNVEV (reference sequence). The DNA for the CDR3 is TGTGCCAGCAGTTTTATGGGTAATGACGAGCAGTACTTC. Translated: CASSFMGNDEQYF.

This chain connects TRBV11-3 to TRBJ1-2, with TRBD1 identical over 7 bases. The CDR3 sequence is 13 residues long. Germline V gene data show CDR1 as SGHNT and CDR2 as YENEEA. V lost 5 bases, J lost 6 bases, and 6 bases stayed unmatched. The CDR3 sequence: CASSPDRDHGYTF. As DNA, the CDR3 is TGTGCCAGCAGCCCCGACAGGGATCATGGCTACACCTTC.

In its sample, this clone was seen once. The CDR3 loop is CASSPTRNEQYF. The CDR3 DNA sequence: TGTGCCAGCAGCCCAACTAGGAACGAGCAGTACTTC. The genes are TRBV11-2 and TRBJ2-7; D is perhaps TRBD2 (5 bases). Germline CDR1 reads SGHAT; CDR2 reads FQNNGV. V lost 5 bases to trimming and J lost 5 bases, with 10 bases between them. The CDR3 sequence is 12 residues long.

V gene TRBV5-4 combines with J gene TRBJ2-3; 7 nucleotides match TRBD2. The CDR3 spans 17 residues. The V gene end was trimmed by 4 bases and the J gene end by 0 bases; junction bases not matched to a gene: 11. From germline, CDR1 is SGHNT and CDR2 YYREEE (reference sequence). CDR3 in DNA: TGTGCCAGCAGCCCCCTGGGGGGGGGACCTAGCACAGATACGCAGTATTTT. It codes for CASSPLGGGPSTDTQYF.

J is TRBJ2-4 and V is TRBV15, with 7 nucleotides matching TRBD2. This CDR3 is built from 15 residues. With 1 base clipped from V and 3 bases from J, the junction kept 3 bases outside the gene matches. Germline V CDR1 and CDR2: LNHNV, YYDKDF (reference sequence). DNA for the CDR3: TGTGCCACCAGCAGAGTCAGGGAGGGCAAAAACATTCAGTACTTC. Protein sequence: CATSRVREGKNIQYF.

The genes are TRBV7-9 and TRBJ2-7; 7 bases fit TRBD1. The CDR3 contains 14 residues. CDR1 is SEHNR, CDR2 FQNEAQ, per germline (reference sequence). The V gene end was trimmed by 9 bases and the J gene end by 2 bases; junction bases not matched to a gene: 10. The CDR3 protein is CASTGTANPYEQYF. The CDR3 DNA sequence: TGTGCCAGTACCGGGACAGCCAACCCCTACGAGCAGTACTTC.

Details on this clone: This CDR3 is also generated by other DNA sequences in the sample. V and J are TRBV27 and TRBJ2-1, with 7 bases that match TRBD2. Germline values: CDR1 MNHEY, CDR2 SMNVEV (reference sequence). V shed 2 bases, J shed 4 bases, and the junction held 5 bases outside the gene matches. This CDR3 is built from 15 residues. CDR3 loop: CASSLGLAAYNEQFF. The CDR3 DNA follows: TGTGCCAGCAGTTTAGGGCTAGCGGCGTACAATGAGCAGTTCTTC.

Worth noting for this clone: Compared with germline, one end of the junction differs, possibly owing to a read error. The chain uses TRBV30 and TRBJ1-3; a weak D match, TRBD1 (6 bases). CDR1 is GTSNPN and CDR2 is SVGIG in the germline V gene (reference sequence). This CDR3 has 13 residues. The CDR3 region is CAWSVPEGQQWDF. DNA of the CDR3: TGTGCCTGGAGTGTACCCGAAGGACAGCAATGGGATTTT.

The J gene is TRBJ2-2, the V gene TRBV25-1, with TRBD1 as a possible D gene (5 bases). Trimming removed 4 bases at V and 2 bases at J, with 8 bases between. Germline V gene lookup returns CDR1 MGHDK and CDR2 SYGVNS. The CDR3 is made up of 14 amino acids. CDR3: CASSVQGNTGELFF. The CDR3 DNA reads TGTGCCAGCAGTGTCCAGGGTAACACCGGGGAGCTGTTTTTT.

The DNA for the CDR3 is TGTGCCAGCAGTGGTACCGGGACAGGGGTCGTCATCCAGGCCTACGAGCAGTACTTC. This encodes CASSGTGTGVVIQAYEQYF. The chain carries TRBV6-1 and TRBJ2-7; 10 bases map to TRBD1. CDR1 and CDR2 from the germline V gene are MNHNS and SASEGT. CDR3 length: 19 amino acids. Trimming took 4 bases from V and 2 from J; bases not matched to a gene: 17.

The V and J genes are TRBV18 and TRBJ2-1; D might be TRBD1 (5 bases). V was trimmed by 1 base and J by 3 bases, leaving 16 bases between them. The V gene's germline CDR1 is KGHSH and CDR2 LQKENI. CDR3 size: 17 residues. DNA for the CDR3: TGTGCCAGCTCACCACAAGTTTCTGACAGCTTCTACAATGAGCAGTTCTTC. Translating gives CASSPQVSDSFYNEQFF. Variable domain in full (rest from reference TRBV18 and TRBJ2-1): NAGVMQNPRHLVRRRGQEARLRCSPMKGHSHVYWYRQLPEEGLKFMVYLQKENIIDESGMPKERFSAEFPKEGPSILRIQQVVRGDSAAYFCASSPQVSDSFYNEQFFGPGTRLTVL.

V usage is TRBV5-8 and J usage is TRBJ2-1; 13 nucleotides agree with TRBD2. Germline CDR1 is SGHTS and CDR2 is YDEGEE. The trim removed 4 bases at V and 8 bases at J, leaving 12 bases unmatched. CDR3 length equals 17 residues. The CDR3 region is CASSLGTSGTQLDEQFF. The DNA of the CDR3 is TGTGCCAGCAGCCTCGGGACTAGCGGGACCCAATTAGATGAGCAGTTCTTC. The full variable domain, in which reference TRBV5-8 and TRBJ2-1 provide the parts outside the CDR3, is EAGVTQSPTHLIKTRGQQATLRCSPISGHTSVYWYQQALGLGLQFLLWYDEGEERNRGNFPPRFSGRQFPNYSSELNVNALELEDSALYLCASSLGTSGTQLDEQFFGPGTRLTVL.

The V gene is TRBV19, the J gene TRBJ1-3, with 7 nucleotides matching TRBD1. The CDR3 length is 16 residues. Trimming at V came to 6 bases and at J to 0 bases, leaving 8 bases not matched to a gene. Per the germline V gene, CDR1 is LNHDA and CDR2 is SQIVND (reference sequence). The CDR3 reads CASSPGTESSGNTIYF. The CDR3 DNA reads TGTGCCAGTAGCCCTGGGACAGAGAGCTCTGGAAACACCATATATTTT. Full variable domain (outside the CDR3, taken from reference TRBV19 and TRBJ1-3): DGGITQSPKYLFRKEGQNVTLSCEQNLNHDAMYWYRQDPGQGLRLIYYSQIVNDFQKGDIAEGYSVSREKKESFPLTVTSAQKNPTAFYLCASSPGTESSGNTIYFGEGSWLTVV.

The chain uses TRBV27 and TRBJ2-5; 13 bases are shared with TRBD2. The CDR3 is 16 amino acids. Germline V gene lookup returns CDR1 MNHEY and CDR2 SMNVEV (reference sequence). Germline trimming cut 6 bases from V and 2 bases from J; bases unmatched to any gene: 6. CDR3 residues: CASSRLGLAGQETQYF. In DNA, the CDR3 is TGTGCCAGCAGCCGCCTGGGACTAGCGGGGCAAGAGACCCAGTACTTC.

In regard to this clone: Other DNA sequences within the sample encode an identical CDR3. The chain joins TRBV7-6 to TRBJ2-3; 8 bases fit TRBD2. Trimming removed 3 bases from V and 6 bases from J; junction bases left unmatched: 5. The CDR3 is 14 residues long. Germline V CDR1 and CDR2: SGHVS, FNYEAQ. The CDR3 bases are TGTGCCAGCAGCTTGGGCGGGGGGAGTGATACGCAGTATTTT. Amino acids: CASSLGGGSDTQYF.

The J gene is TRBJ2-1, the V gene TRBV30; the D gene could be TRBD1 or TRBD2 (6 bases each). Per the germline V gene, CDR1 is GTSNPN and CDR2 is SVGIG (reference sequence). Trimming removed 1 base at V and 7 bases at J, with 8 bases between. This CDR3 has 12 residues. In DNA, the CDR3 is TGTGCCTGGAGTGAAGGGGGGAATGAGCAGTTCTTC. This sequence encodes CAWSEGGNEQFF.

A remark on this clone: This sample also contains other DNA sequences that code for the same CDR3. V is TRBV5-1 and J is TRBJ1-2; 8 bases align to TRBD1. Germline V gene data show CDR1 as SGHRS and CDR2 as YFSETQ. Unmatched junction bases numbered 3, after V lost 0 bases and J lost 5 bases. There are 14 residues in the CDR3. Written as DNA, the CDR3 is TGCGCCAGCAGCTTGGCAGGGGGCGGGTATGGCTACACCTTC. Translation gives CASSLAGGGYGYTF.

This CDR3 is CASSLIRGQETQYF. The CDR3 coding sequence is TGTGCCAGCAGCTTAATCAGGGGGCAAGAGACCCAGTACTTC. The chain combines TRBV11-2 with TRBJ2-5, with TRBD1 matching over 7 bases. Germline values: CDR1 SGHAT, CDR2 FQNNGV. This CDR3 is built from 14 residues. V was pared by 2 bases and J by 2 bases, with 2 bases of the junction left unmatched. The full variable domain, in which reference TRBV11-2 and TRBJ2-5 provide the parts outside the CDR3, is EAGVAQSPRYKIIEKRQSVAFWCNPISGHATLYWYQQILGQGPKLLIQFQNNGVVDDSQLPKDRFSAERLKGVDSTLKIQPAKLEDSAVYLCASSLIRGQETQYFGPGTRLLVL.

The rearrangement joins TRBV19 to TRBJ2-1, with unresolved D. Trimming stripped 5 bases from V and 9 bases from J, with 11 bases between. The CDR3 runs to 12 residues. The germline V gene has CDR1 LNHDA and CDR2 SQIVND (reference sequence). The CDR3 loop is CASSPEPPEQFF. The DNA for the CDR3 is TGTGCCAGTAGTCCGGAACCCCCTGAGCAGTTCTTC.

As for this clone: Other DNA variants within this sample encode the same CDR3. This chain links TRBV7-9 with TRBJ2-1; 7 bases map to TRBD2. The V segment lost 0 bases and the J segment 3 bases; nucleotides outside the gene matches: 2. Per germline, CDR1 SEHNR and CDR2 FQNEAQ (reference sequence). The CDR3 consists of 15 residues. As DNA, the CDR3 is TGTGCCAGCAGCTTAGCAGGGACTAACTACAATGAGCAGTTCTTC. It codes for CASSLAGTNYNEQFF.

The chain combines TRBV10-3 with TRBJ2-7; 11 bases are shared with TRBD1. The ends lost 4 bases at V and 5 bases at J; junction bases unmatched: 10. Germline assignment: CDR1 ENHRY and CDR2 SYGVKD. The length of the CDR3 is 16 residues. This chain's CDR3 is CAISVTKGQGADEQYF. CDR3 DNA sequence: TGTGCCATCAGTGTTACCAAAGGACAGGGGGCCGACGAGCAGTACTTC.

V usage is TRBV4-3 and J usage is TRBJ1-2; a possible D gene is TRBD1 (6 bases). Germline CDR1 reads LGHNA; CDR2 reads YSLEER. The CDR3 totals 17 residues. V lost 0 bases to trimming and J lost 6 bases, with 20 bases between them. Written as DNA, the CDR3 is TGCGCCAGCAGCCAAGATTCGGGCGAGGGGGGAAATCATGGCTACACCTTC. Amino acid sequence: CASSQDSGEGGNHGYTF.

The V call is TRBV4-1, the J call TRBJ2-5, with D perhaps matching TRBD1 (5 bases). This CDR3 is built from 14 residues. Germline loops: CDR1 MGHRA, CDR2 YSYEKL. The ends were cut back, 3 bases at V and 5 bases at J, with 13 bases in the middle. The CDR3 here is CASSQLTGLETQYF. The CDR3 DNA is TGCGCCAGCAGCCAGCTCACAGGTTTGGAGACCCAGTACTTC.

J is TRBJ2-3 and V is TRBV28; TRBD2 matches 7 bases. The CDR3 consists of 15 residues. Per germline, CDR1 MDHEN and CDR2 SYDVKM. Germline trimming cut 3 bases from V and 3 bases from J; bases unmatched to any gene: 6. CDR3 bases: TGTGCCAGCAGTTTGTCGGGGGGTAGAACAGATACGCAGTATTTT. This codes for CASSLSGGRTDTQYF.

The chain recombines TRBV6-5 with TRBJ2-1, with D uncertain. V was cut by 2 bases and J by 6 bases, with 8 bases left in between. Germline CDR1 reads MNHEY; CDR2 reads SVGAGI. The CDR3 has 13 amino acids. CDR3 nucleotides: TGTGCCAGCAGTTACCGCGGTCCCAATGAGCAGTTCTTC. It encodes CASSYRGPNEQFF.